The TCR beta chain described here comes from a study of cytomegalovirus exposure and HLA in healthy donors. With 60 Vbeta and 13 Jbeta primers, the PCR was carried out. Generated by immunoSEQ multiplex PCR, the TCRdb table keeps only in-frame clones and is missing some. Among about 180,000 clones listed, around four fifths were seen once. Findings of the study overall: Most of the TCR beta V segments (in an earlier analysis) were productive either about 87% or about 30% of the time.

Germline values: CDR1 SGHTA, CDR2 FQGNSA. V lost 6 bases and J 5 bases, leaving 16 bases between the germline ends. The length of the CDR3 is 14 residues. In regard to this clone: The antigen remains undetermined.

This chain joins TRBV7-2 and TRBJ1-2; D might be TRBD1 (6 bases). Sequenced sample: PBMCs. The source of this sequence is a woman in her fifties or sixties in good health and CMV-seropositive. The DNA of the CDR3 is TGTGCCAGCAGAGAGAAAGACAGGCAGTATGGCTACACCTTC. Protein product: CASREKDRQYGYTF.